One sample yielded the 28 T cell receptor beta chains listed below, sequenced in a study of blood T cell repertoires in COVID-19. Libraries were prepared by immunoSEQ multiplex PCR; TCRdb keeps only in-frame clonotypes and omits some of them. The repertoire holds about 160,000 clones, with more than 75% as singletons. The sample comprised peripheral blood. The receptors shown here come from a man between 65 and 85 years old with acute or convalescent COVID-19.

This clone was seen a few times. This rearrangement joins TRBV20-1 to TRBJ2-7, with 9 bases that match TRBD2. The CDR3 consists of 16 residues. Trimming at V came to 3 bases and at J to 1 base, leaving 10 bases not matched to a gene. Germline V gene lookup returns CDR1 DFQATT and CDR2 SNEGSKA (reference sequence). CDR3 amino acids: CSASGETSGLSYEQYF. The CDR3 nucleotides read TGCAGTGCTAGTGGAGAAACTAGCGGGTTATCCTACGAGCAGTACTTC.

The chain joins TRBV28 to TRBJ2-3; 12 bases agree with TRBD2. The length of the CDR3 is 16 residues. Germline V gene data show CDR1 as MDHEN and CDR2 as SYDVKM. Trimming cost V 7 bases and J 4 bases; bases outside gene matches: 9. Here the CDR3 reads CASKTPGLAGPDTQYF. DNA of the CDR3: TGTGCCAGCAAAACGCCGGGACTAGCGGGTCCAGATACGCAGTATTTT.

In its sample, this clone was seen a few times. Here the CDR3 DNA reads TGTGCCAGCAGACCGACAGGGTTCAGCAATCAGCCCCAGCATTTT. It yields the protein CASRPTGFSNQPQHF. J is TRBJ1-5 and V is TRBV2; 7 nucleotides match TRBD1. Germline V lookup: CDR1 SNHLY, CDR2 FYNNEI. This CDR3 has 15 amino acids. The trim removed 6 bases at V and 1 base at J, leaving 6 bases unmatched.

This clone was seen more than once but under ten times. The V and J genes are TRBV11-2 and TRBJ2-1; D unclear. CDR3 size: 13 residues. Germline CDR1 SGHAT, CDR2 FQNNGV. The V gene lost 5 bases and the J gene lost 7 bases, with 12 bases spanning the gap. Here the CDR3 reads CASSTGRMNEQFF. The CDR3 region has the DNA TGTGCCAGCAGCACCGGCAGGATGAATGAGCAGTTCTTC.

This chain uses TRBV13 with TRBJ2-1; 8 nucleotides agree with TRBD2. From germline, CDR1 is PRHDT and CDR2 FYEKMQ (reference sequence). The CDR3 contains 15 residues. J was trimmed by 5 bases and V by 5 bases; bases with no gene match: 8. CDR3 DNA sequence: TGTGCCAGCAGCCGCCTTTGGCGGGGGGACAATGAGCAGTTCTTC. It codes for CASSRLWRGDNEQFF. The full variable domain, completed using reference TRBV13 and TRBJ2-1, is AAGVIQSPRHLIKEKRETATLKCYPIPRHDTVYWYQQGPGQDPQFLISFYEKMQSDKGSIPDRFSAQQFSDYHSELNMSSLELGDSALYFCASSRLWRGDNEQFFGPGTRLTVL.

V usage is TRBV19 and J usage is TRBJ1-3; D unresolved. V lost 8 bases and J lost 0, with 8 bases in between. The CDR3 contains 13 residues. Germline CDR1 and CDR2: LNHDA and SQIVND (reference sequence). The CDR3 sequence: CASRVASGNTIYF. The CDR3 coding sequence is TGTGCCAGTCGGGTGGCCTCTGGAAACACCATATATTTT.

The chain joins TRBV7-6 to TRBJ2-2; D is unresolved. Germline V lookup: CDR1 SGHVS, CDR2 FNYEAQ. This CDR3 region has 15 residues. Trimming took 1 base from V and 1 from J, leaving 7 bases between them. The CDR3 reads CASSLGAENTGELFF. The CDR3, as DNA: TGTGCCAGCAGCTTAGGTGCGGAGAACACCGGGGAGCTGTTTTTT.

The chain carries TRBV28 and TRBJ1-6, with TRBD1 matching over 9 bases. CDR3 size: 18 residues. Germline assignment: CDR1 MDHEN and CDR2 SYDVKM. Trimming cost V 5 bases and J 0 bases; bases outside gene matches: 8. CDR3 sequence reads: CASSGGQGKSSYNSPLHF. Written as DNA, the CDR3 is TGTGCCAGCAGTGGGGGACAGGGTAAAAGCTCCTATAATTCACCCCTCCACTTT. Together with reference TRBV28 and TRBJ1-6, the CDR3 gives the full variable domain: DVKVTQSSRYLVKRTGEKVFLECVQDMDHENMFWYRQDPGLGLRLIYFSYDVKMKEKGDIPEGYSVSREKKERFSLILESASTNQTSMYLCASSGGQGKSSYNSPLHFGNGTRLTVT.

The chain carries TRBV19 and TRBJ2-7, with D perhaps TRBD1 (6 bases). V shed 10 bases and J shed 1 base, with 23 bases lying between them. CDR3 length: 16 amino acids. Germline V lookup: CDR1 LNHDA, CDR2 SQIVND (reference sequence). CDR3 sequence reads: CATRGTGTGTSYEQYF. DNA of the CDR3: TGTGCCACTAGAGGAACAGGAACAGGGACATCCTACGAGCAGTACTTC.

This sequence joins TRBV23-1 and TRBJ1-5; 9 positions match TRBD1. TRBV23-1 is recorded as an ORF, its role being uncertain. This CDR3 region has 17 residues. The V segment lost 0 bases and the J segment 3 bases; nucleotides outside the gene matches: 6. The CDR3 DNA reads as TGCGCCAGCAGTCAATCGGGGGGGACAGGGCACAATCAGCCCCAGCATTTT. Protein product: CASSQSGGTGHNQPQHF.

DNA of the CDR3: TGTGCCAGCAGCCAAAGGTCGGGACTAGAGGGGTCCTACGAGCAGTACTTC. This encodes CASSQRSGLEGSYEQYF. This sequence joins TRBV4-2 and TRBJ2-7, with 8 bases that match TRBD2. The germline V gene has CDR1 LGHNA and CDR2 YNFKEQ. The junction had 10 bases not matched to a gene; V was cut back by 2 bases and J by 1 base. The CDR3 is made up of 17 amino acids.

This clone has just a few counts. An end of the junction differs from the germline gene, which may be a read error. V and J are TRBV7-2 and TRBJ2-7, with 9 bases fitting TRBD2. This CDR3 is built from 13 residues. Germline V gene sequence: CDR1 SGHTA, CDR2 FQGNSA. The CDR3 is CASSPLAGLPWIF. CDR3 bases: TGTGCCAGCAGCCCCCTAGCGGGACTACCTTGGATCTTC.

This clone was seen a handful of times. The rearrangement uses TRBV2 and TRBJ2-7; 8 bases align to TRBD1. The CDR3 extends over 17 amino acids. Germline assignment: CDR1 SNHLY and CDR2 FYNNEI. Unmatched junction bases numbered 15, after V lost 5 bases and J lost 3 bases. The CDR3 nucleotides are TGTGCCAGCAGTCAGCCTCGGACAGGGCCCATCTTCTACGAGCAGTACTTC. It is translated as CASSQPRTGPIFYEQYF.

The chain uses TRBV28 and TRBJ1-4; 7 bases are shared with TRBD1. This CDR3 has 15 residues. V lost 3 bases, J lost 5 bases, and 6 bases stayed unmatched. Germline values: CDR1 MDHEN, CDR2 SYDVKM. The chain's CDR3 is CASSFGQGGNEKLFF. In DNA form, the CDR3 reads TGTGCCAGCAGTTTTGGGCAGGGGGGAAATGAAAAACTGTTTTTT. The whole variable domain, filled in from reference TRBV28 and TRBJ1-4, reads DVKVTQSSRYLVKRTGEKVFLECVQDMDHENMFWYRQDPGLGLRLIYFSYDVKMKEKGDIPEGYSVSREKKERFSLILESASTNQTSMYLCASSFGQGGNEKLFFGSGTQLSVL.

CDR3 loop: CASRRDSTYNEQFF. In DNA, the CDR3 is TGTGCCAGCAGACGGGACAGTACCTACAATGAGCAGTTCTTC. The chain joins TRBV11-1 to TRBJ2-1; 7 bases map to TRBD1. The CDR3 extends over 14 amino acids. The germline CDR1 and CDR2 sequences are SGHAT and FQDESV (reference sequence). Trimming removed 6 bases from V and 2 bases from J; junction bases left unmatched: 4.

The chain joins TRBV6-6 to TRBJ1-1, with 7 bases fitting TRBD1. The CDR3 covers 12 residues. V shed 5 bases, J shed 8 bases, and the junction held 5 bases outside the gene matches. Germline assignment: CDR1 MNHNY and CDR2 SVGAGI (reference sequence). CDR3 region: CASSPRDSEAFF. The CDR3 DNA reads TGTGCCAGCAGTCCACGGGACAGCGAAGCTTTCTTT.

This chain connects TRBV3-1 (or the pseudogene TRBV3-2) to TRBJ1-1, with 10 nucleotides matching TRBD1. Germline CDR1 and CDR2: LGHDT and YNNKEL (reference sequence). J was trimmed by 3 bases and V by 3 bases; bases with no gene match: 7. The CDR3 totals 16 residues. The CDR3, as DNA: TGTGCCAGCAGCCATATGAGGGGGACAGGGGACACTGAAGCTTTCTTT. As protein: CASSHMRGTGDTEAFF.

This clone was counted between two and nine times. The chain carries TRBV3-1 (or the pseudogene TRBV3-2) and TRBJ1-2; 11 nucleotides line up with TRBD1. In germline, CDR1 is LGHDT, CDR2 YNNKEL (reference sequence). V shed 2 bases, J shed 4 bases, and the junction held 3 bases outside the gene matches. CDR3 size: 15 residues. The CDR3 here is CASSQRTGGAYGYTF. CDR3 bases: TGTGCCAGCAGCCAAAGGACAGGGGGCGCCTATGGCTACACCTTC.

The rearrangement joins TRBV19 to TRBJ2-1, with 8 bases fitting TRBD2. J lost 3 bases, V lost 4 bases, and 11 bases had no gene match. Germline V lookup: CDR1 LNHDA, CDR2 SQIVND (reference sequence). The CDR3 sequence is 17 residues long. Here the CDR3 reads CASSSLSSGPYYNEQFF. The CDR3 DNA is TGTGCCAGTAGTAGCCTCTCTAGCGGGCCCTACTACAATGAGCAGTTCTTC.

This chain links TRBV7-2 with TRBJ1-3, with 8 bases aligning to TRBD1. The CDR3 covers 15 residues. Germline trimming cut 1 base from V and 4 bases from J; bases unmatched to any gene: 3. Germline lookup yields CDR1 SGHTA and CDR2 FQGNSA. This CDR3 reads CASSLGQGRGNTIYF. The CDR3 bases are TGTGCCAGCAGCTTAGGACAGGGGAGGGGAAACACCATATATTTT.

This clone is a singleton in its sample. The gene calls are TRBV14 and TRBJ1-3, with D tentatively TRBD1 (6 bases). The CDR3 consists of 15 residues. Germline values: CDR1 SGHDN, CDR2 FVKESK. V shed 5 bases and J shed 0 bases, with 11 bases lying between them. DNA of the CDR3: TGTGCCAGCAGCTTCGTCAGGGGCTCTGGAAACACCATATATTTT. This translates into CASSFVRGSGNTIYF. Full variable domain (remainder filled in from reference TRBV14 and TRBJ1-3): EAGVTQFPSHSVIEKGQTVTLRCDPISGHDNLYWYRRVMGKEIKFLLHFVKESKQDESGMPNNRFLAERTGGTYSTLKVQPAELEDSGVYFCASSFVRGSGNTIYFGEGSWLTVV.

The J gene is TRBJ2-3, the V gene TRBV7-9; 9 bases match TRBD1. V shed 3 bases and J 2 bases; nucleotides not matched to a gene: 3. The CDR3 is 15 amino acids. Germline assignment: CDR1 SEHNR and CDR2 FQNEAQ (reference sequence). This CDR3 reads CASSLGTGLTDTQYF. The CDR3 region has the DNA TGTGCCAGCAGCTTGGGGACAGGGCTCACAGATACGCAGTATTTT.

CDR3 in amino acids: CASSSPNQPQHF. The CDR3 nucleotides are TGTGCCAGCAGTTCCCCGAATCAGCCCCAGCATTTT. The rearrangement links TRBV6-5 to TRBJ1-5; the D is unclear. Germline-derived CDR1 and CDR2 are MNHEY and SVGAGI. The CDR3 contains 12 residues. Trimming took 4 bases from V and 4 from J, leaving 5 bases between them.

A note on this clone: The same CDR3 is also encoded by other DNA sequences in this sample. The V and J genes are TRBV19 and TRBJ2-7, with a weak D call TRBD1 (6 bases). The germline V gene encodes CDR1 LNHDA and CDR2 SQIVND (reference sequence). V was cut by 2 bases and J by 1 base, with 6 bases left in between. The CDR3 is 13 amino acids. CDR3 nucleotide sequence: TGTGCCAGTAGTATAACAGGGTCCTACGAGCAGTACTTC. This encodes CASSITGSYEQYF.

Only a few counts were recorded for this clone. Here the CDR3 DNA reads TGTGCCAGCAGTGAATTGACAGGGTTCGGGTCACCCCTCCACTTT. It encodes CASSELTGFGSPLHF. This chain uses TRBV2 with TRBJ1-6; 7 bases line up with TRBD1. This CDR3 region has 15 residues. The V gene end was trimmed by 2 bases and the J gene end by 10 bases; junction bases not matched to a gene: 8. Germline V gene sequence: CDR1 SNHLY, CDR2 FYNNEI.

This rearrangement joins TRBV19 to TRBJ1-5; maybe TRBD1 (5 bases). Germline CDR1 and CDR2: LNHDA and SQIVND (reference sequence). Trimming took off 3 bases at V and 7 bases at J, with 16 bases between the two ends. The CDR3 totals 15 residues. The CDR3 protein is CASSIPRTGAQPQHF. The CDR3 DNA reads as TGTGCCAGTAGTATTCCCCGTACAGGAGCCCAGCCCCAGCATTTT.

J is TRBJ2-3 and V is TRBV6-1, with a tentative D call TRBD1 (5 bases). V was pared by 4 bases and J by 1 base, with 18 bases between. There are 17 residues in the CDR3. Germline-derived CDR1 and CDR2 are MNHNS and SASEGT. The chain's CDR3 is CASSARQTSRGTDTQYF. In DNA form, the CDR3 reads TGTGCCAGCAGTGCCCGACAGACTTCACGCGGCACAGATACGCAGTATTTT.

The chain uses TRBV7-2 and TRBJ1-2; no clear D gene. The CDR3 spans 15 residues. The V gene's germline CDR1 is SGHTA and CDR2 FQGNSA. Trimming removed 5 bases from V and 4 bases from J, with 17 bases in between. CDR3 protein: CASSLEQPSIYGYTF. In nucleotides, the CDR3 is TGTGCCAGCAGCCTCGAACAGCCGTCGATCTATGGCTACACCTTC.